Below are 18 T cell receptor beta chains sequenced from a single sample in a study of cytomegalovirus exposure and HLA in healthy donors. 60 Vbeta and 13 Jbeta primers were used in PCR. Clones were sequenced by immunoSEQ multiplex PCR, and TCRdb holds only the in-frame ones, with some missing. The table lists about 160,000 clones, around 79% of them singletons. Sequenced material: PBMCs. The receptors shown here come from a woman aged 45-65 years in good health and CMV-seropositive.

The chain is built from TRBV5-1 and TRBJ2-7, with D possibly TRBD1 on 6 matching bases. With 4 bases removed from V and 2 bases from J, the gap between germline ends came to 16 bases. Germline V gene data show CDR1 as SGHRS and CDR2 as YFSETQ. CDR3 length: 15 residues. CDR3 in amino acids: CASSLTGSNTYEQYF. The CDR3 nucleotides are TGCGCCAGCAGCCTGACAGGTTCCAATACCTACGAGCAGTACTTC.

This sequence joins TRBV6-5 and TRBJ2-7, with 12 positions matching TRBD2. Germline loops: CDR1 MNHEY, CDR2 SVGAGI. Unmatched junction bases numbered 7, after V lost 7 bases and J lost 3 bases. There are 15 residues in the CDR3. The CDR3 spells CASTRTSGAYYEQYF. The CDR3 DNA follows: TGTGCCAGCACTCGGACTAGCGGGGCATACTACGAGCAGTACTTC.

The chain uses TRBV9 and TRBJ2-2; D remains ambiguous. This CDR3 region has 14 residues. CDR1 is SGDLS and CDR2 is YYNGEE in the germline V gene. V lost 0 bases to trimming and J lost 6 bases, with 9 bases between them. The CDR3 DNA is TGTGCCAGCAGCGTAGTGGCTTCCCCCGGGGAGCTGTTTTTT. This encodes CASSVVASPGELFF.

This rearrangement joins TRBV10-3 to TRBJ1-3, with D possibly matching TRBD1 (6 bases). Trimming removed 6 bases from V and 2 bases from J, with 11 bases in between. The CDR3 has 14 residues. The V gene's germline CDR1 is ENHRY and CDR2 SYGVKD. The CDR3 bases are TGTGCCATCAGCCCCAGGGGCCCTGGAAACACCATATATTTT. It codes for CAISPRGPGNTIYF.

The CDR3 protein is CATRGGAYNEQFF. CDR3 DNA: TGTGCCACCCGCGGGGGCGCCTACAATGAGCAGTTCTTC. The chain has TRBV7-8 and TRBJ2-1, with D possibly matching TRBD2 (7 bases). This CDR3 region has 13 residues. CDR1 is SGHVS, CDR2 FQNEAQ, per germline. Trimming removed 10 bases from V and 2 bases from J, with 12 bases in between.

V is TRBV2 and J is TRBJ1-3; D uncertain. With 8 bases removed from V and 4 bases from J, the gap between germline ends came to 6 bases. Per germline, CDR1 SNHLY and CDR2 FYNNEI. This CDR3 is built from 11 residues. The CDR3 sequence: CASRQGNTIYF. In DNA form, the CDR3 reads TGTGCCAGCCGTCAGGGAAACACCATATATTTT.

In its sample, this clone was seen once. V and J are TRBV9 and TRBJ2-3; 9 positions agree with TRBD1. The length of the CDR3 is 16 residues. The germline CDR1 and CDR2 sequences are SGDLS and YYNGEE. With V trimmed by 3 bases and J by 2 bases, 7 bases remained unmatched. This chain's CDR3 is CASSARQGGLTDTQYF. CDR3 DNA: TGTGCCAGCAGCGCCCGACAGGGGGGACTCACAGATACGCAGTATTTT.

V usage is TRBV5-1 and J usage is TRBJ2-1, with D unresolved. The CDR3 extends over 16 amino acids. Looked up from germline, CDR1 is SGHRS and CDR2 is YFSETQ. Trimming left V 0 bases short and J 4 bases short, with 14 bases between. The CDR3 DNA follows: TGCGCCAGCAGCTTGGGGGCCAGCCCCAGTTACAATGAGCAGTTCTTC. This gives the protein CASSLGASPSYNEQFF.

The chain links TRBV6-1 to TRBJ2-7, with D perhaps matching TRBD1 (6 bases). This CDR3 has 15 amino acids. Germline assignment: CDR1 MNHNS and CDR2 SASEGT. Trimming took off 1 base at V and 0 bases at J, with 10 bases between the two ends. CDR3 residues: CASSEDRDPSYEQYF. The CDR3 DNA reads as TGTGCCAGCAGTGAAGACAGGGATCCCTCCTACGAGCAGTACTTC.

The chain links TRBV4-1 to TRBJ2-5; TRBD1 matches at 9 bases. The J call could be wrong; TRBJ2-7 is a better fit for the DNA end. The CDR3 length is 14 residues. Germline V CDR1 and CDR2: MGHRA, YSYEKL. CDR3 sequence: CASSYRGQSYEQYF. The CDR3 nucleotides are TGCGCCAGCAGCTACAGGGGGCAATCCTACGAGCAGTACTTC.

This clone was found a few times. Here the CDR3 DNA reads TGCGCCAGCAGCCAAGGGGTCGACAACAATCAGCCCCAGCATTTT. Amino acids: CASSQGVDNNQPQHF. The rearrangement uses TRBV4-1 and TRBJ1-5; D gene ambiguous. CDR1 and CDR2 (germline): MGHRA, YSYEKL. Deletions cut 1 base from V and 3 bases from J, with 10 bases between. This CDR3 has 15 amino acids.

The chain links TRBV6-6 to TRBJ1-6, with 10 bases fitting TRBD1. V lost 5 bases, J lost 9 bases, and 7 bases stayed unmatched. Germline assignment: CDR1 MNHNY and CDR2 SVGAGI (reference sequence). The CDR3 is made up of 15 amino acids. The CDR3 region has the DNA TGTGCCAGCAGTAGGGACAGGGGCTGGGTTTCACCCCTCCACTTT. This encodes CASSRDRGWVSPLHF.

This clone was observed a few times. V usage is TRBV6-1 and J usage is TRBJ2-7; tentative D call: TRBD2 (5 bases). This CDR3 comprises 14 residues. The germline gives CDR1 MNHNS, CDR2 SASEGT. V was shortened by 7 bases and J by 0 bases, with 13 bases between the two germline ends. CDR3 nucleotides: TGTGCCAGCATTAAGGAGGCGAGCTCCTACGAGCAGTACTTC. Protein sequence: CASIKEASSYEQYF.

The table lists this clone with a few counts. The rearrangement links TRBV9 to TRBJ2-3; no clear D. The germline gives CDR1 SGDLS, CDR2 YYNGEE. Trimming stripped 4 bases from V and 0 bases from J, with 15 bases between. This CDR3 spans 16 amino acids. CDR3 sequence (DNA): TGTGCCAGCAGCCCAGAAACAGTCCCTAGCACAGATACGCAGTATTTT. The encoded protein is CASSPETVPSTDTQYF.

This chain joins TRBV7-9 and TRBJ2-7; tentative D call: TRBD1 (5 bases). The V gene's germline CDR1 is SEHNR and CDR2 FQNEAQ (reference sequence). This CDR3 is built from 12 residues. V lost 5 bases to trimming and J lost 3 bases, with 8 bases between them. The CDR3 here is CASSADNYEQYF. The CDR3 coding sequence is TGTGCCAGCAGCGCGGACAACTACGAGCAGTACTTC.

The chain uses TRBV4-3 and TRBJ2-1, with TRBD1 as a possible D gene (6 bases). The CDR3 is 16 amino acids. CDR1 LGHNA and CDR2 YSLEER come from the germline V gene. Trimming removed 0 bases at V and 3 bases at J, with 12 bases between. The CDR3 here is CASSQDGGRDYNEQFF. Here the CDR3 DNA reads TGCGCCAGCAGCCAAGATGGGGGCAGGGACTACAATGAGCAGTTCTTC.

The chain recombines TRBV4-3 with TRBJ1-6; tentatively, D is TRBD1 (6 bases). CDR3 length equals 16 residues. V dropped 5 bases and J dropped 7 bases, with 18 bases sitting between them. Germline V lookup: CDR1 LGHNA, CDR2 YSLEER. The CDR3 is CASSMGYGGRNSPLHF. In DNA, the CDR3 is TGCGCCAGCAGCATGGGGTACGGGGGGCGAAATTCACCCCTCCACTTT.

The chain joins TRBV10-3 to TRBJ1-5; 9 bases line up with TRBD1. The CDR3 has 17 amino acids. In germline, CDR1 is ENHRY, CDR2 SYGVKD. The J segment lost 0 bases and the V segment lost 4 bases, leaving 7 bases of the junction unmatched. The chain's CDR3 is CAISATGGAFSNQPQHF. CDR3 bases: TGTGCCATCAGTGCGACAGGGGGGGCCTTTAGCAATCAGCCCCAGCATTTT.